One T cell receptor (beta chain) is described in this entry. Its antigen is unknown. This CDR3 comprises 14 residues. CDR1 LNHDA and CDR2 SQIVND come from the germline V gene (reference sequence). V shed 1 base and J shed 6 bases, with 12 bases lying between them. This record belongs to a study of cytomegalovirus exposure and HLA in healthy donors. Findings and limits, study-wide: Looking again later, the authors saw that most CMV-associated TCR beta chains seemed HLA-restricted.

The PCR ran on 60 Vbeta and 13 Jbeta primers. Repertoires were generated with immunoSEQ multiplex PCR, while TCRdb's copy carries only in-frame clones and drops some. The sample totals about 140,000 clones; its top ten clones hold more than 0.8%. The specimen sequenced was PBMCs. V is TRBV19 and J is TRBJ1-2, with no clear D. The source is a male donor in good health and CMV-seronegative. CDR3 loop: CASSIVAALDGYTF. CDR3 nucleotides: TGTGCCAGTAGTATAGTCGCGGCTCTGGATGGCTACACCTTC.